Listed below are T cell receptor beta chains from one sample, sequenced in a study of blood T cell repertoires in COVID-19. Repertoires were generated with immunoSEQ multiplex PCR, while TCRdb's copy carries only in-frame clones and drops some. Of approximately 64,000 clones listed, around 90% were seen once; the top ten hold over 9%. Sequencing used PBMCs or T cells enriched from blood (not recorded which). The receptors here all came from a woman in her thirties or forties who had recovered from COVID-19. CDR3s include the opening cysteine and the closing phenylalanine or tryptophan. Fields, in order: CDR3 length, clone size, V gene, D gene, J gene, CDR3 DNA, CDR3 protein. A D gene is named only where the DNA matches it firmly. Clone size, where shown, is once, few, many, or a class for clones that have expanded.

14	-	TRBV6-5	TRBD1	TRBJ2-5	TGTGCCAGCAGTTACTCGAACCCAGGGGGAACCCAGTACTTC	CASSYSNPGGTQYF
14	-	TRBV11-2	-	TRBJ1-6	TGTGCCAGCAGCTTAGGCGTCGATAATTCACCCCTCCACTTT	CASSLGVDNSPLHF
16	-	TRBV6-1	-	TRBJ1-1	TGTGCCAGCAGTGATAAGGGACCGGGGAGGGGAACTGAAGCTTTCTTT	CASSDKGPGRGTEAFF
15	few	TRBV27	TRBD1	TRBJ1-2	TGTGCCAGCAGGGAGTTAGGACAGGAAAACTATGGCTACACCTTC	CASRELGQENYGYTF
14	-	TRBV10-3	-	TRBJ2-2	TGTGCCACCCGACAGGGAGGAGGGACCGGGGAGCTGTTTTTT	CATRQGGGTGELFF
15	-	TRBV19	TRBD1	TRBJ2-5	TGTGCCAGTAGGGCCCCGGGACAGGGGGCAGAGACCCAGTACTTC	CASRAPGQGAETQYF
14	-	TRBV9	-	TRBJ1-1	TGTGCCAGCAGCCCCCGAGGAGCGAACACTGAAGCTTTCTTT	CASSPRGANTEAFF
13	-	TRBV19	-	TRBJ1-1	TGTGCCAGTAGTACAGGCATGAACACTGAAGCTTTCTTT	CASSTGMNTEAFF
17	-	TRBV10-3	-	TRBJ1-3	TGTGCCATCAGGGGGGGGTCCGGGACCTCCTCTGGAAACACCATATATTTT	CAIRGGSGTSSGNTIYF
14	-	TRBV2	-	TRBJ1-3	TGTGCCAGCAGTGAACATCCCTCTGGAAACACCATATATTTT	CASSEHPSGNTIYF
15	-	TRBV19	-	TRBJ2-5	TGTGCCAGTAGTGCCCGGACGACTATGGGAGAGACCCAGTACTTC	CASSARTTMGETQYF
14	once	TRBV21-1	-	TRBJ2-3	TGTGCCAGCAGAAAGGGGGTTTATACAGATACGCAGTATTTT	CASRKGVYTDTQYF
18	-	TRBV5-1	TRBD2	TRBJ2-2	TGCGCCAGCAGCTCGGGACTAGCGGGGGGCGCGAACACCGGGGAGCTGTTTTTT	CASSSGLAGGANTGELFF
17	-	TRBV11-2	TRBD2	TRBJ2-7	TGTGCCAGCAGCTTAGTTAGAGCGGGGGGCCCTTCCTACGAGCAGTACTTC	CASSLVRAGGPSYEQYF
12	-	TRBV6-6	-	TRBJ1-2	TGTGCCAGCCAGGAAGCTAACTATGGCTACACCTTC	CASQEANYGYTF
15	-	TRBV6-5	TRBD2	TRBJ2-5	TGTGCCAGCAGTTTCTGGACTAGCGGGGGGGAGACCCAGTACTTC	CASSFWTSGGETQYF
15	-	TRBV9	TRBD2	TRBJ2-1	TGTGCCAGCAGCCCCCGTCTAGCGGGGGGCCATGAGCAGTTCTTC	CASSPRLAGGHEQFF
15	-	TRBV11-2	-	TRBJ2-3	TGTGCCAGCAGCTTGGGGGGACAGTCCACAGATACGCAGTATTTT	CASSLGGQSTDTQYF
16	-	TRBV11-3	-	TRBJ2-5	TGTGCCAGCAGCTTAGTAGTGGGGGGGGGCGGAGAGACCCAGTACTTC	CASSLVVGGGGETQYF
21	once	TRBV3-1/TRBV3-2	TRBD2	TRBJ2-3	TGTGCCAGCAGCCAAGAGGGGAACTCCTGGCGGGGGGGCCGGAGCACAGATACGCAGTATTTT	CASSQEGNSWRGGRSTDTQYF
15	-	TRBV5-1	-	TRBJ2-1	TGCGCCAGCAGCATCGACGGGTCAAACTACAATGAGCAGTTCTTC	CASSIDGSNYNEQFF
11	-	TRBV9	-	TRBJ1-2	TGTGCCAGCAGCGACAGCTATGGCTACACCTTC	CASSDSYGYTF
17	-	TRBV11-2	TRBD1	TRBJ2-6	TGTGCCAGCAGCCCCGGGACAGGGAGGGCTGGGGCCAACGTCCTGACTTTC	CASSPGTGRAGANVLTF
15	-	TRBV29-1	-	TRBJ1-6	TGCAGCGTTCGCACTGGCCTAGGGGATAATTCACCCCTCCACTTT	CSVRTGLGDNSPLHF
14	once	TRBV19	TRBD1	TRBJ2-3	TGTGCCAGCAGGGACAGAAGAAGCACAGATACGCAGTATTTT	CASRDRRSTDTQYF
18	-	TRBV11-3	-	TRBJ1-1	TGTGCCAGCAGCTTTACAAGGGGCGCCCTATTGGTTGGGACTGAAGCTTTCTTT	CASSFTRGALLVGTEAFF
15	-	TRBV5-4	TRBD1	TRBJ2-5	TGTGCCAGCAGCTTTCCGGGACAGGGTTTTGAGACCCAGTACTTC	CASSFPGQGFETQYF
13	-	TRBV2	TRBD1	TRBJ2-7	TGTGCCAGCAGTGGACAGGGCCCCGTCCAGCAGTACTTC	CASSGQGPVQQYF
14	-	TRBV5-4	-	TRBJ2-7	TGTGCCAGCAGCTTGGGGACCTCCAGGGACGAGCAGTACTTC	CASSLGTSRDEQYF
14	-	TRBV13	TRBD1	TRBJ2-7	TGTGCCAGCAGCCCATACCGACAGGGCTACGAGCAGTACTTC	CASSPYRQGYEQYF
15	-	TRBV6-5	TRBD2	TRBJ2-7	TGTGCCAGCAGTCGACTACTAGCGGGGACCTACGAGCAGTACTTC	CASSRLLAGTYEQYF
19	-	TRBV18	TRBD1	TRBJ1-4	TGTGCCAGCTCATCCTTGCCAAAAACAGGGGCACCAACTAATGAAAAACTGTTTTTT	CASSSLPKTGAPTNEKLFF
15	once	TRBV5-1	TRBD1	TRBJ1-4	TGCGCCAGCAGCTTGGAGGGCAGGGGGGACGGAAAACTGTTTTTT	CASSLEGRGDGKLFF
14	-	TRBV2	-	TRBJ2-1	TGTGCCAGCAGTGAGTCACCGCGGGTCGGTGAGCAGTTCTTC	CASSESPRVGEQFF
13	-	TRBV6-5	-	TRBJ1-2	TGTGCCAGCAGTCCGCGGCCGGACTATGGCTACACCTTC	CASSPRPDYGYTF
17	-	TRBV5-1	-	TRBJ1-4	TGCGCCAGCAGCTCGGGGGTGGCGGGCCCTCCTAATGAAAAACTGTTTTTT	CASSSGVAGPPNEKLFF
12	-	TRBV7-8	-	TRBJ1-3	TGTGCCAGCAGCTTAATCGGGAACACCATATATTTT	CASSLIGNTIYF
15	-	TRBV7-8	-	TRBJ1-1	TGTGCCAGCAGCTTAGTACTGGCAGGGAACACTGAAGCTTTCTTT	CASSLVLAGNTEAFF
15	-	TRBV5-1	TRBD1	TRBJ2-5	TGCGCCAGCAGCTCCGGGACAGGGTTCCAAGAGACCCAGTACTTC	CASSSGTGFQETQYF
15	-	TRBV21-1	-	TRBJ2-5	TGTGCCAGCAGCAAAGAGGGACACTGTATAGGGACCCAGTACTTC	CASSKEGHCIGTQYF
15	few	TRBV5-4	-	TRBJ2-7	TGTGCCAGCAGCTTGGGGACACGTAGCTCCTACGAGCAGTACTTC	CASSLGTRSSYEQYF